Shown below are 7 T cell receptor beta chains from a single sample sequenced in a study of blood T cell repertoires in COVID-19. Clones were sequenced by immunoSEQ multiplex PCR, and TCRdb holds only the in-frame ones, with some missing. The repertoire holds roughly 250,000 clones, with around nine tenths as singletons. Input material: PBMCs or T cells enriched from blood (not recorded which). The receptors shown here come from a woman aged 45-65 years who had recovered from COVID-19.

This chain connects TRBV5-4 to TRBJ1-3, with 7 bases lining up with TRBD1. The ends lost 2 bases at V and 2 bases at J; junction bases unmatched: 1. This CDR3 spans 14 amino acids. Germline V gene sequence: CDR1 SGHNT, CDR2 YYREEE (reference sequence). Here the CDR3 DNA reads TGTGCCAGCAGCTTAGGGGGCGCTGGAAACACCATATATTTT. Its translation: CASSLGGAGNTIYF. The full variable domain, with the rest looked up from reference TRBV5-4 and TRBJ1-3, is ETGVTQSPTHLIKTRGQQVTLRCSSQSGHNTVSWYQQALGQGPQFIFQYYREEENGRGNFPPRFSGLQFPNYSSELNVNALELDDSALYLCASSLGGAGNTIYFGEGSWLTVV.

The rearrangement joins TRBV7-6 to TRBJ1-1, with D perhaps matching TRBD1 (5 bases). Germline CDR1 reads SGHVS; CDR2 reads FNYEAQ. Trimming left V 5 bases short and J 2 bases short, with 9 bases between. The CDR3 sequence is 13 residues long. In DNA form, the CDR3 reads TGTGCCAGCAGCCAAGGACACAACACTGAAGCTTTCTTT. Residues: CASSQGHNTEAFF.

The CDR3 sequence: CASSSYGLAGGLFF. The CDR3 DNA is TGTGCCAGCAGTTCTTATGGACTAGCGGGAGGGTTGTTCTTC. V gene TRBV27 combines with J gene TRBJ2-1; 15 nucleotides align to TRBD2. Germline V gene lookup returns CDR1 MNHEY and CDR2 SMNVEV (reference sequence). CDR3 size: 14 residues. The junction had 7 bases not matched to a gene; V was cut back by 4 bases and J by 15 bases.

This clone has a single count. This sequence joins TRBV6-2 or TRBV6-3 and TRBJ2-7; D perhaps matches TRBD2 (5 bases). The germline V gene has CDR1 MNHEY and CDR2 SVGEGT. V lost 7 bases and J 3 bases, leaving 22 bases between the germline ends. CDR3 length: 16 residues. The CDR3 sequence: CASTPRGQAVLYEQYF. CDR3 nucleotides: TGTGCCAGCACCCCGCGAGGGCAGGCGGTACTCTACGAGCAGTACTTC.

This chain joins TRBV14 and TRBJ1-6; TRBD1 matches 10 bases. J gave up 6 bases and V 6 bases, and 5 bases lay outside the gene matches. CDR1 and CDR2 from the germline V gene are SGHDN and FVKESK. This CDR3 is 15 amino acids long. CDR3 region: CASSQWTGGNSPLHF. CDR3 sequence (DNA): TGTGCCAGCAGTCAATGGACAGGGGGTAATTCACCCCTCCACTTT.

The chain carries TRBV5-1 and TRBJ2-3, with unresolved D. Germline lookup yields CDR1 SGHRS and CDR2 YFSETQ. V was trimmed by 0 bases and J by 5 bases, leaving 10 bases between them. The CDR3 length is 14 residues. CDR3: CASSLEFSQDTQYF. The CDR3 nucleotides read TGCGCCAGCAGCTTGGAATTTTCCCAAGATACGCAGTATTTT.

The chain is built from TRBV25-1 and TRBJ1-2, with TRBD1 matching over 9 bases. With 6 bases clipped from V and 8 bases from J, the junction kept 16 bases outside the gene matches. Germline V CDR1 and CDR2: MGHDK, SYGVNS. CDR3 length equals 16 residues. The CDR3, as DNA: TGTGCCAGCAGCACCGGGACAGGGATGGTAAGCGAAGGCTACACCTTC. Residues: CASSTGTGMVSEGYTF.